The sequence of this T cell receptor (beta chain) was determined in a study of T cells after yellow fever vaccination. In its sample, this clonotype was seen many times. MiXCR, run by TCRdb on the 5' RACE reads, gives a single entry per CDR3 protein. The table has more than 95,000 distinct CDR3 sequences, under 8% seen once. This CDR3 comprises 17 residues. Germline V CDR1 and CDR2: LGHDT, YNNKEL (reference sequence). V was pared by 1 base and J by 3 bases, with 7 bases of the junction left unmatched. The sample in question was CD4+ T cells sorted from PBMCs, obtained around 10 days after the first yellow fever vaccination. This sequence originates from a man younger than 30 who received the YFV17D yellow fever vaccine. The genes are TRBV3-1 and TRBJ2-5; 11 nucleotides align to TRBD2. As DNA, the CDR3 is TGTGCCAGCAGCCAAGTAATAGCGGGGGGGCGGGAAGAGACCCAGTACTTC. Its translation is CASSQVIAGGREETQYF.